The rows below give T cell receptor beta chains drawn from one sample of a study of cytomegalovirus exposure and HLA in healthy donors. This table comes from immunoSEQ multiplex PCR, and its TCRdb copy is limited to in-frame clones, with some not included. The sample holds some 190,000 clones, 77% seen once. The sequenced material came from PBMCs. All receptors come from a man younger than 35 in good health and CMV-seronegative. The CDR3 runs from the conserved cysteine through the conserved F or W.

v_call	j_call	cdr3_aa
TRBV7-2	TRBJ1-4	CASSAQTGTTNEKLFF
TRBV5-1	TRBJ1-1	CASSGPTGVNTEAFF
TRBV5-1	TRBJ2-1	CASSLGISRPHYNEQFF
TRBV4-1	TRBJ1-5	CASSQDGTANQPQHF
TRBV18	TRBJ2-1	CASSPHLAGGYNEQFF
TRBV5-4	TRBJ2-6	CASSIGQGPNVLTF
TRBV11-2	TRBJ2-3	CASSLEGAMATDTQYF
TRBV10-3	TRBJ2-1	CAISDGRNPEQFF
TRBV29-1	TRBJ2-1	CSVDGQGGHEQFF
TRBV5-5	TRBJ1-5	CASSLSVDSNQPQHF
TRBV30	TRBJ2-1	CAWSGRLGEQFF
TRBV2	TRBJ1-2	CASSVTGGYGYTF
TRBV4-3	TRBJ2-2	CASSQDWERGLGDTGELFF
TRBV5-6	TRBJ2-5	CASSIGLAGGRETQYF
TRBV18	TRBJ1-1	CASSPAPLIGGYREAFF
TRBV6-6	TRBJ1-1	CASSAPGAQNTEAFF
TRBV4-1	TRBJ2-7	CASSQGSGRVYEQYF
TRBV6-6	TRBJ1-1	CASSSRTGGGNTEAFF